Below are 26 T cell receptor beta chains sequenced from a single sample in a study of cytomegalovirus exposure and HLA in healthy donors. PCR primers comprised 60 Vbeta and 13 Jbeta primers. Method: immunoSEQ multiplex PCR; TCRdb's copy keeps in-frame clones and lacks some. The sample has fewer than 300,000 clones, about four fifths seen once. What was sequenced was PBMCs. The receptors stem from a girl aged 2-10 years in good health and CMV-seronegative.

The chain recombines TRBV30 with TRBJ2-2, with 8 bases identical to TRBD1. V shed 3 bases, J shed 6 bases, and the junction held 3 bases outside the gene matches. Germline assignment: CDR1 GTSNPN and CDR2 SVGIG (reference sequence). The CDR3 loop spans 13 amino acids. The CDR3 sequence: CAWRAQGAGELFF. The CDR3 nucleotides are TGTGCCTGGAGGGCACAGGGGGCCGGGGAGCTGTTTTTT.

The chain employs TRBV15 and TRBJ1-5, with TRBD1 matching over 7 bases. Looked up from germline, CDR1 is LNHNV and CDR2 is YYDKDF (reference sequence). There are 17 residues in the CDR3. V was clipped by 0 bases and J by 5 bases; unmatched bases: 10. Here the CDR3 reads CATSREPHRGQDQPQHF. DNA for the CDR3: TGTGCCACCAGCAGAGAGCCCCACAGGGGTCAAGATCAGCCCCAGCATTTT.

J is TRBJ2-3 and V is TRBV11-2; no reliable D call. This CDR3 spans 12 amino acids. The ends were cut back, 0 bases at V and 6 bases at J, with 4 bases in the middle. Germline CDR1 is SGHAT and CDR2 is FQNNGV. CDR3 in amino acids: CASSLDRDTQYF. In DNA, the CDR3 is TGTGCCAGCAGCTTAGATCGGGATACGCAGTATTTT.

The genes are TRBV6-1 and TRBJ2-5, with D maybe TRBD1 (5 bases). The CDR3 is 14 amino acids. Deletions cut 4 bases from V and 5 bases from J, with 14 bases between. The germline CDR1 and CDR2 sequences are MNHNS and SASEGT. In DNA form, the CDR3 reads TGTGCCAGCAGTGTGTACGCAGGGCTCGAGACCCAGTACTTC. Translation: CASSVYAGLETQYF.

The V gene is TRBV7-9, the J gene TRBJ2-1; 9 bases fit TRBD2. This CDR3 has 18 amino acids. V lost 4 bases, J lost 3 bases, and 13 bases stayed unmatched. Germline CDR1 is SEHNR and CDR2 is FQNEAQ (reference sequence). The CDR3 reads CASSSSPGTSFHYNEQFF. The CDR3, as DNA: TGTGCCAGCAGCTCGTCTCCCGGGACTAGCTTCCACTACAATGAGCAGTTCTTC.

V usage is TRBV9 and J usage is TRBJ2-7; a weak D match, TRBD2 (5 bases). Per germline, CDR1 SGDLS and CDR2 YYNGEE. V was clipped by 2 bases and J by 6 bases, with 15 bases between them. This CDR3 is 14 amino acids long. The CDR3 region is CASSVADAGSEQYF. The CDR3 nucleotides read TGTGCCAGCAGCGTGGCGGATGCGGGTTCCGAGCAGTACTTC.

Only one count was recorded for this clone. The J gene is TRBJ1-1, the V gene TRBV18; D gene ambiguous. Germline CDR1 KGHSH, CDR2 LQKENI. The V end lost 2 bases, the J end lost 3 bases, and 10 bases lay between the germline ends. The CDR3 spans 14 residues. The CDR3 sequence is CASSPGGVDTEAFF. DNA for the CDR3: TGTGCCAGCTCACCAGGCGGGGTGGACACTGAAGCTTTCTTT.

The V call is TRBV6-6, the J call TRBJ1-5, with no clear D. Trimming shortened V by 2 bases and J by 7 bases, and 9 bases separated the two germline ends. The V gene's germline CDR1 is MNHNY and CDR2 SVGAGI (reference sequence). The CDR3 has 13 amino acids. CDR3 nucleotides: TGTGCCAGCAGTTACGGTACTGCGCAGCCCCAGCATTTT. It translates to CASSYGTAQPQHF.

The chain couples TRBV7-2 to TRBJ1-6; tentatively, D is TRBD1 (6 bases). The V end was cut by 2 bases, the J end by 1 base, with 9 bases between. Germline V gene sequence: CDR1 SGHTA, CDR2 FQGNSA. The CDR3 extends over 16 amino acids. In DNA, the CDR3 is TGTGCCAGCAGCTTATATCAGGGGTCCTATAATTCACCCCTCCACTTT. This sequence encodes CASSLYQGSYNSPLHF.

The gene calls are TRBV5-6 and TRBJ1-2; TRBD1 matches at 9 bases. With V trimmed by 4 bases and J by 8 bases, 9 bases remained unmatched. CDR3 length equals 14 residues. Germline V gene sequence: CDR1 SGHDT, CDR2 YYEEEE. CDR3 bases: TGTGCCAGCAGCCCGCCGGGACAGGGTAGGGGCTACACCTTC. Translating it yields CASSPPGQGRGYTF.

The chain uses TRBV7-6 and TRBJ2-7, with 10 nucleotides matching TRBD2. The CDR3 spans 14 residues. V shed 5 bases and J 3 bases; nucleotides not matched to a gene: 4. Germline lookup yields CDR1 SGHVS and CDR2 FNYEAQ. The DNA of the CDR3 is TGTGCCAGCAGCACGGGACTAGCGAGCTACGAGCAGTACTTC. Translated: CASSTGLASYEQYF.

V gene TRBV6-1 combines with J gene TRBJ2-2; TRBD2 might be the D (6 bases). The V end lost 6 bases, the J end lost 0 bases, and 11 bases lay between the germline ends. Germline V gene sequence: CDR1 MNHNS, CDR2 SASEGT. This CDR3 spans 15 amino acids. CDR3 DNA sequence: TGTGCCAGCAGCTATGGACTAACGAACACCGGGGAGCTGTTTTTT. This sequence encodes CASSYGLTNTGELFF.

The genes are TRBV28 and TRBJ2-4; 7 nucleotides agree with TRBD2. This CDR3 region has 12 residues. In germline, CDR1 is MDHEN, CDR2 SYDVKM. V was clipped by 5 bases and J by 13 bases; unmatched bases: 8. CDR3 in amino acids: CASSPPGLYQYF. CDR3 DNA: TGTGCCAGCAGTCCTCCGGGACTATACCAGTACTTC.

The chain uses TRBV28 and TRBJ2-1; D not certain. The V gene lost 3 bases and the J gene lost 2 bases, with 11 bases spanning the gap. Germline lookup yields CDR1 MDHEN and CDR2 SYDVKM. This CDR3 has 15 amino acids. CDR3 sequence: CASSFARLAYNEQFF. As DNA, the CDR3 is TGTGCCAGCAGTTTCGCCCGCTTAGCCTACAATGAGCAGTTCTTC. The full variable domain, completed using reference TRBV28 and TRBJ2-1, is DVKVTQSSRYLVKRTGEKVFLECVQDMDHENMFWYRQDPGLGLRLIYFSYDVKMKEKGDIPEGYSVSREKKERFSLILESASTNQTSMYLCASSFARLAYNEQFFGPGTRLTVL.

As regards this clone: A junction boundary mismatches the germline segment, possibly from a read error. The CDR3 DNA follows: TGCGCCGGCAGCCAAGATACGAGCGGTATCTCCACAGATACGCAGTATTTT. This gives the protein CAGSQDTSGISTDTQYF. The rearrangement links TRBV4-1 to TRBJ2-3, with D maybe TRBD2 (5 bases). In germline, CDR1 is MGHRA, CDR2 YSYEKL. This CDR3 spans 17 amino acids.

In its sample, this clone was seen a few times. V usage is TRBV29-1 and J usage is TRBJ2-1; 9 bases line up with TRBD1. The J segment lost 8 bases and the V segment lost 6 bases, leaving 14 bases of the junction unmatched. The CDR3 spans 15 residues. The germline V gene encodes CDR1 SQVTM and CDR2 ANQGSEA. CDR3 sequence reads: CSVDPGTGFADEQFF. For the CDR3, the DNA is TGCAGCGTGGACCCCGGGACAGGGTTCGCGGATGAGCAGTTCTTC.

The chain couples TRBV4-1 to TRBJ1-5; no definite D call. Trimming left V 2 bases short and J 6 bases short, with 8 bases between. CDR1 MGHRA and CDR2 YSYEKL come from the germline V gene. This CDR3 region has 13 residues. The CDR3 reads CASSQTGIQPQHF. CDR3 DNA sequence: TGCGCCAGCAGCCAAACGGGGATTCAGCCCCAGCATTTT.

The CDR3 here is CASSPGQGADQPQHF. CDR3 nucleotides: TGTGCCAGCTCACCTGGACAGGGGGCAGATCAGCCCCAGCATTTT. The chain links TRBV18 to TRBJ1-5; 11 bases map to TRBD1. The CDR3 loop spans 15 amino acids. The trim removed 3 bases at V and 5 bases at J, leaving 3 bases unmatched. In germline, CDR1 is KGHSH, CDR2 LQKENI. Based on the CDR3 plus reference TRBV18 and TRBJ1-5, the full variable domain is NAGVMQNPRHLVRRRGQEARLRCSPMKGHSHVYWYRQLPEEGLKFMVYLQKENIIDESGMPKERFSAEFPKEGPSILRIQQVVRGDSAAYFCASSPGQGADQPQHFGDGTRLSIL.

The chain employs TRBV28 and TRBJ2-3; a possible D gene is TRBD1 (6 bases). The CDR3 is made up of 13 amino acids. V was trimmed by 11 bases and J by 2 bases, leaving 14 bases between them. CDR1 MDHEN and CDR2 SYDVKM come from the germline V gene. The CDR3 DNA sequence: TGTGCCGGGAAAAACAGGGCCACAGATACGCAGTATTTT. Its protein product is CAGKNRATDTQYF. Based on the CDR3 plus reference TRBV28 and TRBJ2-3, the full variable domain is DVKVTQSSRYLVKRTGEKVFLECVQDMDHENMFWYRQDPGLGLRLIYFSYDVKMKEKGDIPEGYSVSREKKERFSLILESASTNQTSMYLCAGKNRATDTQYFGPGTRLTVL.

Points on this clone: An end of the junction does not agree with germline; a read error may underlie this. For the CDR3, the DNA is TGTTCCAGCAGGCCCCTTGGCGCCAAAAACATTCAGTACTTC. Translation gives CSSRPLGAKNIQYF. The chain is built from TRBV7-9 and TRBJ2-4; the D is unclear. Germline loops: CDR1 SEHNR, CDR2 FQNEAQ (reference sequence). The CDR3 length is 14 residues. Combining the CDR3 with reference TRBV7-9 and TRBJ2-4 gives the whole variable domain DTGVSQNPRHKITKRGQNVTFRCDPISEHNRLYWYRQTLGQGPEFLTYFQNEAQLEKSRLLSDRFSAERPKGSFSTLEIQRTEQGDSAMYLCSSRPLGAKNIQYFGAGTRLSVL.

The chain combines TRBV11-2 with TRBJ2-7; TRBD2 agrees at 11 bases. CDR3 length equals 16 residues. Trimming took 4 bases from V and 3 from J; bases not matched to a gene: 8. Germline V lookup: CDR1 SGHAT, CDR2 FQNNGV. As DNA, the CDR3 is TGTGCCAGCAGCTCGACACGACTAGCGGGATACTACGAGCAGTACTTC. It specifies CASSSTRLAGYYEQYF.

The chain recombines TRBV7-9 with TRBJ2-3, with D possibly TRBD2 on 5 matching bases. CDR3 length equals 15 residues. V was shortened by 5 bases and J by 0 bases, with 12 bases between the two germline ends. Germline V gene data show CDR1 as SEHNR and CDR2 as FQNEAQ (reference sequence). This CDR3 reads CASSLGLTSTDTQYF. DNA of the CDR3: TGTGCCAGCAGCCTCGGACTCACTAGCACAGATACGCAGTATTTT.

The genes are TRBV28 and TRBJ2-7, with 8 bases identical to TRBD2. The CDR3 runs to 15 residues. V dropped 3 bases and J dropped 3; count of bases not matched to a gene: 7. Per germline, CDR1 MDHEN and CDR2 SYDVKM. The chain's CDR3 is CASSFLTSAFYEQYF. In DNA, the CDR3 is TGTGCCAGCAGTTTTTTGACTAGCGCTTTCTACGAGCAGTACTTC.

This chain uses TRBV6-5 with TRBJ2-7; TRBD2 might be the D (6 bases). The CDR3 runs 15 residues. Trimming pared 5 bases from V and 4 bases from J, leaving 18 bases between. CDR1 is MNHEY and CDR2 is SVGAGI in the germline V gene. The CDR3 sequence: CASSPRALGGYEQYF. CDR3 bases: TGTGCCAGCAGTCCTCGGGCTTTGGGAGGATACGAGCAGTACTTC.

V usage is TRBV4-2 and J usage is TRBJ2-5, with 9 positions matching TRBD2. The CDR3 has 18 residues. V lost 2 bases, J lost 5 bases, and 15 bases stayed unmatched. Germline V gives CDR1 LGHNA, CDR2 YNFKEQ. The CDR3 region is CASSQPSGQRGAVETQYF. CDR3 sequence (DNA): TGTGCCAGCAGCCAACCCTCTGGCCAGCGGGGGGCGGTGGAGACCCAGTACTTC.

The chain recombines TRBV5-1 with TRBJ2-1; 14 nucleotides match TRBD2. The CDR3 spans 21 residues. The V segment lost 0 bases and the J segment 2 bases; nucleotides outside the gene matches: 13. CDR1 and CDR2 from the germline V gene are SGHRS and YFSETQ. Written as DNA, the CDR3 is TGCGCCAGCAGCTTGGAGCCCCGACTAGCGGGGGGGCCTTTGACCTACAATGAGCAGTTCTTC. Translated: CASSLEPRLAGGPLTYNEQFF.